Below, one TCR beta chain is given with its context. The data originate from a study of blood T cell repertoires in COVID-19. Libraries were prepared by immunoSEQ multiplex PCR; TCRdb keeps only in-frame clonotypes and omits some of them. Of about 240,000 clones listed, roughly 90% are singletons. V was trimmed by 0 bases and J by 1 base, leaving 7 bases between them. Germline V gives CDR1 SGHRS, CDR2 YFSETQ. The CDR3 runs to 14 residues. The source material was peripheral blood. The TCR originated in a man aged 55 to 69 who had recovered from COVID-19. The genes are TRBV5-1 and TRBJ1-1; D is undetermined. This chain's CDR3 is CASSLGRQNTEAFF. CDR3 nucleotide sequence: TGCGCCAGCAGCTTGGGGCGGCAGAACACTGAAGCTTTCTTT.